Below are 27 T cell receptor beta chains sequenced from a single sample in a study of blood T cell repertoires in COVID-19. Repertoires were generated with immunoSEQ multiplex PCR, while TCRdb's copy carries only in-frame clones and drops some. The sample comprises about 97,000 clones, around 87% of which are singletons, and around 10% rests with the top ten. Sequenced material: peripheral blood. These receptors all stem from a woman in her twenties or thirties with acute or convalescent COVID-19.

This sequence joins TRBV27 and TRBJ1-6, with 7 bases aligning to TRBD1. Germline V lookup: CDR1 MNHEY, CDR2 SMNVEV (reference sequence). Unmatched junction bases numbered 8, after V lost 5 bases and J lost 10 bases. This CDR3 is built from 14 residues. CDR3 residues: CASSHRGGDSPLHF. The CDR3 DNA follows: TGTGCCAGCAGTCACAGGGGAGGTGACTCACCCCTCCACTTT.

V is TRBV7-3 and J is TRBJ1-6; D is uncertain. The V gene lost 1 base and the J gene lost 7 bases, with 11 bases spanning the gap. The length of the CDR3 is 15 residues. CDR1 SGHTA and CDR2 FQGTGA come from the germline V gene. CDR3 residues: CASSLNSGGNSPLHF. In DNA, the CDR3 is TGTGCCAGCAGCTTAAATTCAGGTGGAAATTCACCCCTCCACTTT. The full variable domain, completed using reference TRBV7-3 and TRBJ1-6, is GAGVSQTPSNKVTEKGKYVELRCDPISGHTALYWYRQSLGQGPEFLIYFQGTGAADDSGLPNDRFFAVRPEGSVSTLKIQRTERGDSAVYLCASSLNSGGNSPLHFGNGTRLTVT.

The rearrangement uses TRBV27 and TRBJ1-5; D gene ambiguous. The germline gives CDR1 MNHEY, CDR2 SMNVEV (reference sequence). CDR3 length: 13 amino acids. Between the trimmed V and J ends, which lost 0 bases and 6 bases, there was a span of 6 bases. In DNA form, the CDR3 reads TGTGCCAGCAGTTTATCGACAAGTCAGCCCCAGCATTTT. This translates into CASSLSTSQPQHF.

The chain employs TRBV6-5 and TRBJ1-4, with D possibly matching TRBD1 (5 bases). The CDR3 is 13 amino acids. In germline, CDR1 is MNHEY, CDR2 SVGAGI. Trimming cost V 0 bases and J 13 bases, with 12 bases left between them. The CDR3 coding sequence is TGTGCCAGCAGTTACTCGTCACAGGCCAGACTGTTTTTT. It encodes CASSYSSQARLFF.

DNA of the CDR3: TGTGCCAGCAGTGAAGAAATCGCGGGTCCCCCCGACGAGCAGTACTTC. Protein product: CASSEEIAGPPDEQYF. This rearrangement joins TRBV6-1 to TRBJ2-7; D might be TRBD2 (5 bases). Trimming removed 1 base at V and 5 bases at J, with 18 bases between. CDR3 size: 16 residues. CDR1 and CDR2 from the germline V gene are MNHNS and SASEGT.

This clone was detected a few times. The gene calls are TRBV6-4 and TRBJ2-2, with TRBD1 as a possible D gene (6 bases). V was clipped by 4 bases and J by 3 bases, with 6 bases between them. The CDR3 loop spans 13 amino acids. In germline, CDR1 is MRHNA, CDR2 SNTAGT. The CDR3 nucleotides are TGTGCCAGCAGTGGACAGGACACCGGGGAGCTGTTTTTT. This translates into CASSGQDTGELFF.

This clone was counted once. This chain connects TRBV7-2 to TRBJ1-1; D gene unclear. Germline assignment: CDR1 SGHTA and CDR2 FQGNSA. The CDR3 consists of 12 residues. V was shortened by 5 bases and J by 5 bases, with 9 bases between the two germline ends. CDR3 sequence: CASSLPPTEAFF. The CDR3 DNA reads TGTGCCAGCAGCCTTCCCCCTACTGAAGCTTTCTTT.

The chain combines TRBV7-3 with TRBJ1-1, with TRBD1 identical over 8 bases. The CDR3 loop spans 15 amino acids. Trimming cost V 2 bases and J 4 bases; bases outside gene matches: 6. Germline V gene lookup returns CDR1 SGHTA and CDR2 FQGTGA. The CDR3 nucleotides are TGTGCCAGCAGCTTAGGAGGACAGGGAGGCACTGAAGCTTTCTTT. It specifies CASSLGGQGGTEAFF.

This chain joins TRBV28 and TRBJ1-5; D is perhaps TRBD1 (5 bases). Germline lookup yields CDR1 MDHEN and CDR2 SYDVKM. Trimming pared 8 bases from V and 1 base from J, leaving 12 bases between. CDR3 length equals 14 residues. The CDR3 region is CASRQGGSNQPQHF. CDR3 sequence (DNA): TGTGCCAGCCGGCAGGGAGGAAGCAATCAGCCCCAGCATTTT. The whole variable domain, remainder taken from reference TRBV28 and TRBJ1-5, is DVKVTQSSRYLVKRTGEKVFLECVQDMDHENMFWYRQDPGLGLRLIYFSYDVKMKEKGDIPEGYSVSREKKERFSLILESASTNQTSMYLCASRQGGSNQPQHFGDGTRLSIL.

The table lists this clone with a count of one. The CDR3 DNA sequence: TGTGCTAGTGGTTTGCTCCCCTACAATGAGCAGTTCTTC. Its protein is CASGLLPYNEQFF. The genes are TRBV12-5 and TRBJ2-1, with D unclear. V shed 2 bases and J shed 2 bases, with 4 bases lying between them. The CDR3 spans 13 residues. CDR1 is LGHNT and CDR2 is FRNRAP in the germline V gene.

The chain joins TRBV3-1 (or the pseudogene TRBV3-2) to TRBJ1-6; TRBD1 agrees at 8 bases. CDR1 and CDR2 from the germline V gene are LGHDT and YNNKEL (reference sequence). Unmatched junction bases numbered 12, after V lost 4 bases and J lost 10 bases. The CDR3 loop spans 16 amino acids. The CDR3 reads CASSLRDWTGRSPLHF. The DNA of the CDR3 is TGTGCCAGCAGCCTAAGGGACTGGACAGGGAGATCACCCCTCCACTTT.

V usage is TRBV5-1 and J usage is TRBJ1-1; weak D call: TRBD1 (5 bases). The CDR3 is made up of 13 amino acids. From germline, CDR1 is SGHRS and CDR2 YFSETQ. Trimming took off 3 bases at V and 1 base at J, with 7 bases between the two ends. The CDR3 reads CASSYQGNTEAFF. DNA for the CDR3: TGCGCCAGCAGCTATCAGGGGAACACTGAAGCTTTCTTT.

This clone was counted between two and nine times. DNA of the CDR3: TGTGCCAGCAGCGCCTCCGGGACAGGGGGCCAATCTGATGGCTACACCTTC. This translates into CASSASGTGGQSDGYTF. The chain couples TRBV9 to TRBJ1-2, with TRBD1 matching over 12 bases. With V trimmed by 3 bases and J by 6 bases, 12 bases remained unmatched. Germline V lookup: CDR1 SGDLS, CDR2 YYNGEE. CDR3 length: 17 residues.

This rearrangement joins TRBV5-1 to TRBJ2-2; D is perhaps TRBD1 (5 bases). From germline, CDR1 is SGHRS and CDR2 YFSETQ. The CDR3 spans 12 residues. Between the trimmed V and J ends, which lost 3 bases and 9 bases, there was a span of 9 bases. The CDR3 DNA is TGCGCCAGCAGCTCCCAGGGCCGGGAGCTGTTTTTT. This encodes CASSSQGRELFF. Filled out from reference TRBV5-1 and TRBJ2-2, the complete variable domain reads KAGVTQTPRYLIKTRGQQVTLSCSPISGHRSVSWYQQTPGQGLQFLFEYFSETQRNKGNFPGRFSGRQFSNSRSEMNVSTLELGDSALYLCASSSQGRELFFGEGSRLTVL.

The CDR3 loop reads CASRRLFSSESKNNSPLHF. The CDR3 bases are TGTGCCAGCAGACGCCTTTTTTCTAGTGAGAGTAAGAATAATTCACCCCTCCACTTT. This rearrangement joins TRBV28 to TRBJ1-6; D gene ambiguous. The CDR3 has 19 residues. Germline values: CDR1 MDHEN, CDR2 SYDVKM. The V end lost 6 bases, the J end lost 5 bases, and 26 bases lay between the germline ends.

The gene calls are TRBV13 and TRBJ2-3; 7 bases are a match to TRBD2. J gave up 4 bases and V 5 bases, and 6 bases lay outside the gene matches. Germline CDR1 reads PRHDT; CDR2 reads FYEKMQ (reference sequence). The CDR3 length is 14 residues. The CDR3 DNA follows: TGTGCCAGCAGCCCTTCTAGCGGCCCAGATACGCAGTATTTT. Its translation: CASSPSSGPDTQYF.

There are a few counts of this clone. The rearrangement uses TRBV18 and TRBJ1-5; TRBD1 might be the D (5 bases). The germline CDR1 and CDR2 sequences are KGHSH and LQKENI. CDR3 length: 13 amino acids. Deletions cut 8 bases from V and 1 base from J, with 9 bases between. CDR3 sequence: CASGADSNQPQHF. In DNA, the CDR3 is TGTGCCAGCGGGGCGGACAGCAATCAGCCCCAGCATTTT.

This clone was observed a handful of times. CDR3 nucleotide sequence: TGTGCCAGCAGCTACCGGGACAGGGGAGGTTATGGCTACACCTTC. This sequence encodes CASSYRDRGGYGYTF. The chain recombines TRBV5-6 with TRBJ1-2; 10 bases align to TRBD1. The trim removed 3 bases at V and 5 bases at J, leaving 7 bases unmatched. CDR1 and CDR2 (germline): SGHDT, YYEEEE. The CDR3 has 15 residues.

In this sample, this clone turned up once. The genes are TRBV7-6 and TRBJ2-1; possible D gene TRBD1, 6 bases. The CDR3 has 14 residues. Germline V lookup: CDR1 SGHVS, CDR2 FNYEAQ. V lost 1 base and J lost 2, with 6 bases in between. The CDR3 loop reads CASSLGQAYNEQFF. The DNA of the CDR3 is TGTGCCAGCAGCTTAGGACAGGCCTACAATGAGCAGTTCTTC.

Concerning this clone: Within the sample, other DNA sequences also encode this same CDR3. The chain couples TRBV28 to TRBJ2-3, with 7 bases matching TRBD2. The CDR3 runs to 15 residues. Germline V gene data show CDR1 as MDHEN and CDR2 as SYDVKM. After removal of 2 bases from V and 3 bases from J, the junction contained 5 bases not matched to a gene. As DNA, the CDR3 is TGTGCCAGCAGTTTAGAGGGCGGGGGTACAGATACGCAGTATTTT. Translated, it gives CASSLEGGGTDTQYF.

The genes are TRBV28 and TRBJ1-2, with no clear D. Trimming cost V 5 bases and J 1 base, with 5 bases left between them. Germline V gene lookup returns CDR1 MDHEN and CDR2 SYDVKM. The CDR3 length is 12 residues. CDR3 sequence: CASSRINYGYTF. The CDR3 nucleotides read TGTGCCAGCAGTCGTATTAACTATGGCTACACCTTC.

The V call is TRBV3-1 (or the pseudogene TRBV3-2), the J call TRBJ1-4; possible D gene TRBD1, 5 bases. The CDR3 length is 14 residues. Germline V gene data show CDR1 as LGHDT and CDR2 as YNNKEL (reference sequence). The V gene lost 3 bases and the J gene lost 4 bases, with 9 bases spanning the gap. Here the CDR3 DNA reads TGTGCCAGCAGCCAGGGGGGACTTAATGAAAAACTGTTTTTT. Translated: CASSQGGLNEKLFF.

The V and J genes are TRBV3-1 (or the pseudogene TRBV3-2) and TRBJ1-6, with D maybe TRBD1 (6 bases). V was pared by 4 bases and J by 7 bases, with 17 bases between. CDR1 and CDR2 (germline): LGHDT, YNNKEL (reference sequence). This CDR3 spans 16 amino acids. This chain's CDR3 is CASSPPRQAGNSPLHF. CDR3 in DNA: TGTGCCAGCAGCCCCCCCAGACAGGCAGGAAATTCACCCCTCCACTTT.

V gene TRBV10-1 combines with J gene TRBJ1-2, with D possibly matching TRBD1 (5 bases). Trimming cost V 8 bases and J 4 bases, with 11 bases left between them. The CDR3 sequence is 12 residues long. Germline CDR1 and CDR2: WNHNN and SYGVQD (reference sequence). The CDR3 region is CASSSGGYGYTF. In nucleotides, the CDR3 is TGCGCCAGCTCGTCGGGGGGCTATGGCTACACCTTC.

The chain employs TRBV3-1 (or the pseudogene TRBV3-2) and TRBJ2-3; a possible D gene is TRBD2 (6 bases). This CDR3 contains 19 residues. Germline assignment: CDR1 LGHDT and CDR2 YNNKEL (reference sequence). The germline V and J ends were trimmed by 1 base and 5 bases, with 25 bases remaining between them. CDR3 DNA: TGTGCCAGCAGCCAAGGAGGGCTCGGAGGGACCGGGAAGAGAGATACGCAGTATTTT. Residues: CASSQGGLGGTGKRDTQYF.

The gene calls are TRBV12-3 or TRBV12-4 and TRBJ2-1, with D uncertain. V lost 8 bases and J lost 4, with 12 bases in between. The CDR3 has 13 residues. The DNA for the CDR3 is TGTGCCAGCCTTCGGATGACTTACAATGAGCAGTTCTTC. Translating gives CASLRMTYNEQFF.

The rearrangement joins TRBV7-9 to TRBJ1-1; D uncertain. CDR1 SEHNR and CDR2 FQNEAQ come from the germline V gene (reference sequence). V dropped 3 bases and J dropped 0 bases, with 11 bases sitting between them. CDR3 length equals 15 residues. The CDR3: CASSFGQPMNTEAFF. In DNA form, the CDR3 reads TGTGCCAGCAGCTTTGGGCAGCCTATGAACACTGAAGCTTTCTTT.